The clone carrying this TCR beta chain was counted once. The data stem from a study of tumor-infiltrating lymphocytes in primary liver carcinoma. Study summary: Patients diagnosed with primary liver carcinoma received treatment through surgical resection. Enrolled patients were male and female, aged 30 to 69 years. There were roughly 3.5 to 8 million productive TCRbeta reads per sample, a yield similar across tissue types.

Blood RNA originated from unsorted whole blood, with germline DNA additionally extracted. Chronic HBV infection, untreated so far, was present in the patients. The ends were cut back, 7 bases at V and 8 bases at J, with 20 bases in the middle. Germline CDR1 reads MDHEN; CDR2 reads SYDVKM. The CDR3 extends over 14 amino acids. From 450 to 600 ng total RNA, TCR beta cDNA was generated with a primer in the constant region. Modified slightly, ARM-PCR produced TCR beta libraries over three nested multiplex PCR rounds. Rounds one and two of PCR, each of roughly 10 cycles, were primed with TRBV1-TRBV30 forward primers and a C-beta reverse primer. TCRdb called the multiplex PCR reads again in MiXCR, with one record for every CDR3 protein. This table has 310,000 or so distinct CDR3 sequences, around three fifths appearing once.

The chain joins TRBV28 to TRBJ1-1, with D possibly matching TRBD1 (6 bases). The sequencing input was peripheral blood. This clonotype was sampled from a woman under 40 with primary liver carcinoma and hepatitis B virus infection. The CDR3 loop reads CASTSVPLGGEAFF. The CDR3 region has the DNA TGTGCCAGCACTAGTGTCCCCCTCGGGGGCGAAGCTTTCTTT.